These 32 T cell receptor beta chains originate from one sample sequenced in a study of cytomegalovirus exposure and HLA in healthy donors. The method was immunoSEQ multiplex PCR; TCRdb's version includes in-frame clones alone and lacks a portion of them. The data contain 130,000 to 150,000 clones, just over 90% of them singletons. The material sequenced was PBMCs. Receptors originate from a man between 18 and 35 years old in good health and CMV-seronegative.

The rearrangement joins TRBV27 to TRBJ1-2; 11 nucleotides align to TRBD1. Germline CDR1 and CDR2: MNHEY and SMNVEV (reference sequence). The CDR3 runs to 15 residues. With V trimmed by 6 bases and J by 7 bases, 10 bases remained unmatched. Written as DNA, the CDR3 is TGTGCCAGCAGCACGCGGACAGGGGGCGCGTCTGGCTACACCTTC. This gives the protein CASSTRTGGASGYTF.

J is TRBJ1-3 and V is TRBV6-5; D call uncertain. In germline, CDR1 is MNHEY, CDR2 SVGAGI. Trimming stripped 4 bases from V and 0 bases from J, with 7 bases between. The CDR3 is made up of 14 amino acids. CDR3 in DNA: TGTGCCAGCAGTTCCCCCCGCTCTGGAAACACCATATATTTT. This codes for CASSSPRSGNTIYF.

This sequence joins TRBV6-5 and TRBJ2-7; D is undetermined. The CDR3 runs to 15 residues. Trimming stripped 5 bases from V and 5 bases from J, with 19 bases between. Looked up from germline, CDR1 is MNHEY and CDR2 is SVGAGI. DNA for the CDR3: TGTGCCAGCAGTGCCCCCCACACCATGGGCCACGAGCAGTACGTC. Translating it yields CASSAPHTMGHEQYV.

For the CDR3, the DNA is TGCGCCAGCAGCTTAGGATCAGGGTCCTTATCTGGAAACACCATATATTTT. Its translation: CASSLGSGSLSGNTIYF. The J gene is TRBJ1-3, the V gene TRBV5-1; D is possibly TRBD1 (5 bases). The germline V gene encodes CDR1 SGHRS and CDR2 YFSETQ. The CDR3 runs to 17 residues. Trimming cost V 2 bases and J 1 base, with 16 bases left between them.

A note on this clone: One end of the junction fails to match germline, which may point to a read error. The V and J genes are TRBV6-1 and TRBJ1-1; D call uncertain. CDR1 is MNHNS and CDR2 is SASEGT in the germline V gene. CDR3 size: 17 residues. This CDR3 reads CASREVFPFSGNTEAFF. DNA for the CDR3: TGTGCCAGCAGGGAAGTTTTCCCATTTTCCGGGAACACTGAAGCTTTCTTT.

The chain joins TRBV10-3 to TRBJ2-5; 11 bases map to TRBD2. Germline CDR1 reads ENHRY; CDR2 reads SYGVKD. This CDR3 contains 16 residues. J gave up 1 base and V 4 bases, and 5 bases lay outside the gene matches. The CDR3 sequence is CAISGGTSGTQETQYF. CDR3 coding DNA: TGTGCCATCAGTGGGGGGACTAGCGGCACCCAAGAGACCCAGTACTTC.

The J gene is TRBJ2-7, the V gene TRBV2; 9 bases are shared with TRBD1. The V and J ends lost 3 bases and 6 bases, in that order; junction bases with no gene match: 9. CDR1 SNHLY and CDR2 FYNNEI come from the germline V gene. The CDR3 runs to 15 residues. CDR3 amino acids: CASSDKLDRGLEQYV. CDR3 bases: TGTGCCAGCAGTGATAAATTGGACAGGGGCCTCGAGCAGTACGTC.

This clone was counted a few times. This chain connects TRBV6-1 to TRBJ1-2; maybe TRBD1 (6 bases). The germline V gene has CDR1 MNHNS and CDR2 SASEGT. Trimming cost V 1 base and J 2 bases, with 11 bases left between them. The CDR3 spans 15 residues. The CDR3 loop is CASSEVQGINYGYTF. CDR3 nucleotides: TGTGCCAGCAGTGAAGTACAGGGTATAAACTATGGCTACACCTTC.

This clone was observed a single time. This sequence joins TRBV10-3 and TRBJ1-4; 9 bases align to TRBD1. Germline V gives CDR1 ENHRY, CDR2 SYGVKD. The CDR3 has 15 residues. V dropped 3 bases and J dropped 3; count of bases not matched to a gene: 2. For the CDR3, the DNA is TGTGCCATCAGTGAAAGGACAGGGGCTAATGAAAAACTGTTTTTT. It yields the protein CAISERTGANEKLFF.

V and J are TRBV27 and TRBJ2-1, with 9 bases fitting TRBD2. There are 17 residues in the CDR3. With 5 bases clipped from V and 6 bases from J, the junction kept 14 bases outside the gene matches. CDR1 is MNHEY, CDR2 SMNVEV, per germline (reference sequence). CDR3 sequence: CASSAGTSFQRGNEQFF. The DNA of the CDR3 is TGTGCCAGCAGTGCCGGGACTAGCTTCCAACGGGGCAATGAGCAGTTCTTC.

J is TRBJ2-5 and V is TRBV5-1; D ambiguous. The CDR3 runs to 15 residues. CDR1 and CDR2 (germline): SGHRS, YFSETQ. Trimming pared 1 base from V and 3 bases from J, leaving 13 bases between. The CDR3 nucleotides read TGCGCCAGCAGCTTGCTCTCTCACAGAGAAGAGACCCAGTACTTC. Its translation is CASSLLSHREETQYF.

CDR3: CASSSERGGRGELFF. The CDR3, as DNA: TGTGCCAGCAGCTCAGAGCGGGGGGGCCGCGGGGAGCTGTTTTTT. The chain carries TRBV7-9 and TRBJ2-2, with 10 bases fitting TRBD2. The CDR3 length is 15 residues. Germline values: CDR1 SEHNR, CDR2 FQNEAQ (reference sequence). V shed 4 bases and J 7 bases; nucleotides not matched to a gene: 6.

CDR3 sequence: CASSGLAGGEQFF. In nucleotides, the CDR3 is TGTGCCAGCAGTGGACTAGCGGGGGGTGAGCAGTTCTTC. This sequence joins TRBV7-9 and TRBJ2-1, with TRBD2 matching over 14 bases. The germline CDR1 and CDR2 sequences are SEHNR and FQNEAQ (reference sequence). The CDR3 has 13 residues. V lost 6 bases, J lost 9 bases, and 1 base stayed unmatched.

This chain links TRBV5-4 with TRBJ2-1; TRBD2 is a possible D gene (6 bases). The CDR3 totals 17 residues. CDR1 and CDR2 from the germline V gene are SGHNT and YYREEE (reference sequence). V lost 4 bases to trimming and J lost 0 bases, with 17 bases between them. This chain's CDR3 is CASSDFWAGSSYNEQFF. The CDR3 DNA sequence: TGTGCCAGCAGCGATTTTTGGGCGGGGAGCTCCTACAATGAGCAGTTCTTC.

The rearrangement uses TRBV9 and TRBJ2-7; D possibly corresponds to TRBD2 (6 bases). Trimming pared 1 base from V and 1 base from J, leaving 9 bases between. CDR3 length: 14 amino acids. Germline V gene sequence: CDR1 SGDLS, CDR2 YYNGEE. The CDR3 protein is CASSVSGTSYEQYV. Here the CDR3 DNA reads TGTGCCAGCAGCGTATCCGGGACTTCCTACGAGCAGTACGTC.

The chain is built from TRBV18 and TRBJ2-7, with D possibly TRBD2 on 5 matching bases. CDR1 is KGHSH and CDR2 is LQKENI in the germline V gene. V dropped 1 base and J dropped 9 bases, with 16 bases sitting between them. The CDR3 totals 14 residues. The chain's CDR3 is CASSPQGAQGGQYV. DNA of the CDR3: TGTGCCAGCTCACCACAGGGCGCCCAAGGAGGGCAGTACGTC.

The CDR3 here is CASSGTGVSYEQYF. CDR3 sequence (DNA): TGTGCCAGCAGTGGGACAGGGGTCTCCTACGAGCAGTACTTC. The J gene is TRBJ2-7, the V gene TRBV6-5, with TRBD1 matching 10 bases. Germline assignment: CDR1 MNHEY and CDR2 SVGAGI. There are 14 residues in the CDR3. The junction had 1 base not matched to a gene; V was cut back by 5 bases and J by 0 bases.

The CDR3 bases are TGTGCCAGCAGGTCGGGACAGGGGGTTTACAATGAGCAGTTCTTC. It encodes CASRSGQGVYNEQFF. The J gene is TRBJ2-1, the V gene TRBV7-8; TRBD1 matches 11 bases. Losses at the gene ends were 6 bases for V and 4 bases for J; bases not matched to a gene: 5. Germline-derived CDR1 and CDR2 are SGHVS and FQNEAQ. The CDR3 runs 15 residues.

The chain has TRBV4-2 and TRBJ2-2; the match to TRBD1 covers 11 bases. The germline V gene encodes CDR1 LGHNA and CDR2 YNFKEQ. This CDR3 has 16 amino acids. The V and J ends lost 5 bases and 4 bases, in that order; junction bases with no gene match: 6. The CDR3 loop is CASSYPGTGGTGELFF. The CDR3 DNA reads TGTGCCAGCAGCTACCCCGGGACAGGGGGCACCGGGGAGCTGTTTTTT.

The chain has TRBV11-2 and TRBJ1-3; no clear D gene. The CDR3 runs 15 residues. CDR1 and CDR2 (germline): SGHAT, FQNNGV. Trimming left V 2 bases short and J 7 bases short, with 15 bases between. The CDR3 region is CASSLLGLGENTIYF. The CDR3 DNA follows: TGTGCCAGCAGCTTATTGGGCTTGGGTGAGAACACCATATATTTT.

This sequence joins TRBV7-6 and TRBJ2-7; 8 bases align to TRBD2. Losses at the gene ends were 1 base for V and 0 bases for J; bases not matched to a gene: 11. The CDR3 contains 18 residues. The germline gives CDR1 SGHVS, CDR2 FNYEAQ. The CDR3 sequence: CASSLEASGRFNSYEQYF. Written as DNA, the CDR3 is TGTGCCAGCAGCTTAGAGGCTAGCGGGCGCTTTAACTCCTACGAGCAGTACTTC. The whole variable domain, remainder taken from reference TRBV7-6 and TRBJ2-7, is GAGVSQSPRYKVTKRGQDVALRCDPISGHVSLYWYRQALGQGPEFLTYFNYEAQQDKSGLPNDRFSAERPEGSISTLTIQRTEQRDSAMYRCASSLEASGRFNSYEQYFGPGTRLTVT.

CDR3 amino acids: CASSLGTAGYTF. CDR3 in DNA: TGTGCCAGCAGCTTAGGGACAGCCGGCTACACCTTC. This chain uses TRBV7-9 with TRBJ1-2; possible D gene TRBD1, 6 bases. The CDR3 totals 12 residues. CDR1 and CDR2 from the germline V gene are SEHNR and FQNEAQ (reference sequence). V was pared by 1 base and J by 8 bases, with 8 bases between.

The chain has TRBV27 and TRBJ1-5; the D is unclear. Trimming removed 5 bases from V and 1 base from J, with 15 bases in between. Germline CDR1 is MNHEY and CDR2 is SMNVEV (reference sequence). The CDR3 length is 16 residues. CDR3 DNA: TGTGCCAGCAGTCCGTGGGCGGGGTGGAGCAATCAGCCCCAGCATTTT. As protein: CASSPWAGWSNQPQHF.

The CDR3 DNA reads as TGTGCCTGGAACCTGGGACAGGGCGCTGAAGCTTTCTTT. Translating it yields CAWNLGQGAEAFF. The rearrangement links TRBV30 to TRBJ1-1; 9 nucleotides agree with TRBD1. The length of the CDR3 is 13 residues. Germline values: CDR1 GTSNPN, CDR2 SVGIG (reference sequence). The trim removed 4 bases at V and 6 bases at J, leaving 6 bases unmatched. The full variable domain, in which reference TRBV30 and TRBJ1-1 provide the parts outside the CDR3, is SQTIHQWPATLVQPVGSPLSLECTVEGTSNPNLYWYRQAAGRGLQLLFYSVGIGQISSEVPQNLSASRPQDRQFILSSKKLLLSDSGFYLCAWNLGQGAEAFFGQGTRLTVV.

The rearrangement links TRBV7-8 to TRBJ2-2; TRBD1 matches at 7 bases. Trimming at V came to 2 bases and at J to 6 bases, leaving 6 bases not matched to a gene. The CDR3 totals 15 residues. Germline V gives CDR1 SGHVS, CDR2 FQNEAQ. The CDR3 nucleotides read TGTGCCAGCAGCTTAATGACAGGGTCTCCCGGGGAGCTGTTTTTT. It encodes CASSLMTGSPGELFF.

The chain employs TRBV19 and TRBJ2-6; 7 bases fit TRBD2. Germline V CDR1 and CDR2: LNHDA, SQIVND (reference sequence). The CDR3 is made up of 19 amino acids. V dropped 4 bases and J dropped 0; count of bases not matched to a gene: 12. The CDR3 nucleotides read TGTGCCAGTAGTAGGTCGTCTGGACTAGGGCACTCTGGGGCCAACGTCCTGACTTTC. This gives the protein CASSRSSGLGHSGANVLTF.

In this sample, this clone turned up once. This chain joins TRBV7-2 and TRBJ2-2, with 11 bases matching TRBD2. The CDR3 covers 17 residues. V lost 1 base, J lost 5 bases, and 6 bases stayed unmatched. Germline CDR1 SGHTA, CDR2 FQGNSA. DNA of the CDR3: TGTGCCAGCAGCTTAGACGGGACTAGCGGCCGGACCGGGGAGCTGTTTTTT. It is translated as CASSLDGTSGRTGELFF.

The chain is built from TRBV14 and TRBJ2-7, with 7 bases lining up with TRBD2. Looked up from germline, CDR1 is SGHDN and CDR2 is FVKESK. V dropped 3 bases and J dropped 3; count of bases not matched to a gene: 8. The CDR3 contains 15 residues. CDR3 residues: CASSHGPSGLYEQYV. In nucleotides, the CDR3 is TGTGCCAGCAGCCATGGACCTAGCGGCCTCTACGAGCAGTACGTC.

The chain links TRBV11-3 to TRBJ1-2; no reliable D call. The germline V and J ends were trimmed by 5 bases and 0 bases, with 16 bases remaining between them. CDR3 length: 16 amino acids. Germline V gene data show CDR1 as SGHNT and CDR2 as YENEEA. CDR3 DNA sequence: TGTGCCAGCAGCCCTACGGGAGCGGAACCTAACTATGGCTACACCTTC. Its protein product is CASSPTGAEPNYGYTF.

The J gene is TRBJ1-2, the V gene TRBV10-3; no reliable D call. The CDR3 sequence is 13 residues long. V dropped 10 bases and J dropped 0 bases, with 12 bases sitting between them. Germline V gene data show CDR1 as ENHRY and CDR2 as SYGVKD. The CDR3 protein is CATGEPTNYGYTF. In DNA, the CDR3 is TGTGCCACTGGAGAGCCGACTAACTATGGCTACACCTTC.

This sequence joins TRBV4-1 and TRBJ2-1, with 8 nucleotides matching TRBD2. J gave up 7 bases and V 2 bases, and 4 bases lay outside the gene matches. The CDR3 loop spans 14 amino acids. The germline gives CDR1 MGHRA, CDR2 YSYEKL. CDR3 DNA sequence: TGCGCCAGCAGCCAACCGGGGGGGCAAAATGAGCAGTTCTTC. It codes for CASSQPGGQNEQFF.

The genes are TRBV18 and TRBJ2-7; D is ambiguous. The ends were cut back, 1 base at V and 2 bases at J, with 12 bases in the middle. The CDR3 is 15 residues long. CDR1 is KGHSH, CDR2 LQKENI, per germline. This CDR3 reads CASSPLQQKAYEQYV. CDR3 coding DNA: TGTGCCAGCTCACCACTACAGCAAAAGGCCTACGAGCAGTACGTC.